These 11 T cell receptor beta chains were all obtained from the same sample, sequenced in a study of blood T cell repertoires in COVID-19. Generated by immunoSEQ multiplex PCR, the TCRdb table keeps only in-frame clones and is missing some. The sample includes 100,000 to 150,000 clones, roughly nine tenths seen only once; the top ten take under 35%. Sequencing was done on a sample of peripheral blood. These receptors originate from a man between 70 and 80 years old with active or convalescent COVID-19.

The V and J genes are TRBV19 and TRBJ2-7; 7 bases are a match to TRBD1. J lost 1 base, V lost 1 base, and 1 base had no gene match. Germline V lookup: CDR1 LNHDA, CDR2 SQIVND (reference sequence). The CDR3 consists of 14 residues. The CDR3 DNA reads TGTGCCAGTAGTATAGGGGGACAGTCCTACGAGCAGTACTTC. It encodes CASSIGGQSYEQYF.

The table lists this clone with a few counts. The chain recombines TRBV27 with TRBJ2-1, with D perhaps TRBD2 (5 bases). With 6 bases removed from V and 3 bases from J, the gap between germline ends came to 21 bases. The CDR3 has 17 amino acids. CDR1 is MNHEY, CDR2 SMNVEV, per germline (reference sequence). The CDR3 region is CASSPRIMGGLYNEQFF. In DNA, the CDR3 is TGTGCCAGCAGCCCCCGGATAATGGGTGGACTCTACAATGAGCAGTTCTTC.

The rearrangement joins TRBV6-5 to TRBJ2-7; 13 positions agree with TRBD2. The germline V gene encodes CDR1 MNHEY and CDR2 SVGAGI. V lost 6 bases and J lost 6; bases outside the gene matches: 8. The CDR3 has 15 amino acids. CDR3 sequence (DNA): TGTGCCAGCAGACCGTCGGGACTAGCGGGACTCGAGCAGTACTTC. The encoded protein is CASRPSGLAGLEQYF.

The CDR3 spells CASSLEDRGYEQYF. DNA of the CDR3: TGCGCCAGCAGCTTGGAGGACAGGGGCTACGAGCAGTACTTC. The V and J genes are TRBV5-1 and TRBJ2-7; TRBD1 matches 9 bases. The CDR3 consists of 14 residues. The junction had 1 base not matched to a gene; V was cut back by 0 bases and J by 3 bases. Germline V gene data show CDR1 as SGHRS and CDR2 as YFSETQ.

The chain uses TRBV28 and TRBJ1-5, with D perhaps TRBD1 (6 bases). The germline gives CDR1 MDHEN, CDR2 SYDVKM. The CDR3 extends over 19 amino acids. The V and J ends lost 2 bases and 0 bases respectively, with 20 bases between them. Written as DNA, the CDR3 is TGTGCCAGCAGTTTACCAACCTCGGCAGGGACATATAGCAATCAGCCCCAGCATTTT. This codes for CASSLPTSAGTYSNQPQHF.

The genes are TRBV10-1 and TRBJ1-6, with 9 bases that match TRBD1. Germline CDR1 is WNHNN and CDR2 is SYGVQD (reference sequence). CDR3 length: 18 amino acids. V lost 3 bases, J lost 3 bases, and 9 bases stayed unmatched. In DNA, the CDR3 is TGCGCCAGCAGTGAACTTCCCGGGACAGGGAACTATAATTCACCCCTCCACTTT. Amino acids: CASSELPGTGNYNSPLHF.

The CDR3 sequence: CASSLRTDVEAFF. The CDR3 DNA is TGTGCCAGCAGCTTACGCACAGATGTCGAAGCTTTCTTT. V gene TRBV5-5 combines with J gene TRBJ1-1; D is unresolved. Between the trimmed V and J ends, which lost 2 bases and 8 bases, there was a span of 13 bases. The CDR3 loop spans 13 amino acids. CDR1 SGHKS and CDR2 YYEKEE come from the germline V gene (reference sequence).

The J gene is TRBJ2-7, the V gene TRBV7-9; TRBD1 matches at 10 bases. V lost 3 bases, J lost 6 bases, and 8 bases stayed unmatched. Germline CDR1 and CDR2: SEHNR and FQNEAQ (reference sequence). The CDR3 covers 15 residues. CDR3 DNA: TGTGCCAGCAGCTTGTCCGGGACAGGGGCTTTCGAGCAGTACTTC. It is translated as CASSLSGTGAFEQYF.

In its sample, this clone was seen many times. The chain has TRBV11-3 and TRBJ1-6; no definite D call. Trimming took off 3 bases at V and 0 bases at J, with 9 bases between the two ends. CDR1 SGHNT and CDR2 YENEEA come from the germline V gene. The length of the CDR3 is 16 residues. CDR3 DNA: TGTGCCAGCAGCTTCCAGGCGAGCTCCTATAATTCACCCCTCCACTTT. It codes for CASSFQASSYNSPLHF.

This clone has a single count. CDR3 DNA sequence: TGTGCCAGCAGTTTCAGTAGCACAGATACGCAGTATTTT. It is translated as CASSFSSTDTQYF. This chain connects TRBV27 to TRBJ2-3; the D is unclear. Per germline, CDR1 MNHEY and CDR2 SMNVEV (reference sequence). V was pared by 3 bases and J by 0 bases, with 4 bases between. The CDR3 length is 13 residues.

This chain joins TRBV5-1 and TRBJ2-3; D not certain. Looked up from germline, CDR1 is SGHRS and CDR2 is YFSETQ. V was shortened by 0 bases and J by 2 bases, with 7 bases between the two germline ends. This CDR3 has 14 amino acids. The CDR3 sequence is CASSLAQDTDTQYF. CDR3 sequence (DNA): TGCGCCAGCAGCTTGGCCCAGGACACAGATACGCAGTATTTT.